Below are 27 T cell receptor beta chains sequenced from a single sample in a study of blood T cell repertoires in COVID-19. Produced via immunoSEQ multiplex PCR; TCRdb's table is partial and in-frame only. Of some 200,000 clones in the sample, 75% to 85% were seen once. Sequencing used PBMCs or T cells enriched from blood (not recorded which). The receptors were gathered from a man aged 40-49 years who had recovered from COVID-19.

The chain uses TRBV10-3 and TRBJ2-3; 8 bases fit TRBD2. Germline CDR1 is ENHRY and CDR2 is SYGVKD. The CDR3 spans 15 residues. V lost 5 bases, J lost 3 bases, and 7 bases stayed unmatched. The CDR3 coding sequence is TGTGCCATCAGTAACAGCGGGAGTCGAACAGATACGCAGTATTTT. Translation gives CAISNSGSRTDTQYF.

The V gene is TRBV2, the J gene TRBJ1-6; the D gene is possibly TRBD1 (6 bases). The CDR3 runs to 22 residues. Germline V gives CDR1 SNHLY, CDR2 FYNNEI. Trimming stripped 7 bases from V and 0 bases from J, with 31 bases between. The CDR3 here is CASILLAGAQGFRPSYNSPLHF. The DNA for the CDR3 is TGTGCCAGCATCCTGTTGGCGGGGGCACAGGGTTTTAGGCCCTCCTATAATTCACCCCTCCACTTT.

The CDR3 DNA sequence: TGTGCCTGGAGTACTCCGGGAGGCCAGCCCCAGCATTTT. It yields the protein CAWSTPGGQPQHF. The chain is built from TRBV30 and TRBJ1-5; unclear D gene. CDR1 and CDR2 from the germline V gene are GTSNPN and SVGIG (reference sequence). Trimming cost V 2 bases and J 7 bases, with 12 bases left between them. The CDR3 is 13 amino acids.

The chain has TRBV29-1 and TRBJ2-1, with 13 bases lining up with TRBD2. The J segment lost 0 bases and the V segment lost 7 bases, leaving 3 bases of the junction unmatched. From germline, CDR1 is SQVTM and CDR2 ANQGSEA. This CDR3 is 15 amino acids long. The CDR3 region has the DNA TGCAGCGCCGGGACTAGCGGGATCTCCTACAATGAGCAGTTCTTC. Translated: CSAGTSGISYNEQFF.

This chain connects TRBV29-1 to TRBJ1-6; D not certain. Germline CDR1 and CDR2: SQVTM and ANQGSEA. Trimming removed 7 bases at V and 8 bases at J, with 15 bases between. There are 13 residues in the CDR3. In DNA, the CDR3 is TGCAGCGCCTCGGACGGAGCGGATTCACCCCTCCACTTT. This gives the protein CSASDGADSPLHF.

This clone came up once. The CDR3 DNA reads TGTGCCAGCAGTTCGACAGCGTCGGCTAATGAAAAACTGTTTTTT. Translating it yields CASSSTASANEKLFF. This sequence joins TRBV27 and TRBJ1-4; perhaps TRBD1 as D (5 bases). CDR3 size: 15 residues. V was cut by 4 bases and J by 3 bases, with 12 bases left in between. Looked up from germline, CDR1 is MNHEY and CDR2 is SMNVEV (reference sequence).

The chain is built from TRBV23-1 and TRBJ2-7, with TRBD2 matching 8 bases. TRBV23-1 has ORF status, its function being uncertain. The V segment lost 8 bases and the J segment 5 bases; nucleotides outside the gene matches: 20. This CDR3 is built from 17 residues. CDR3 sequence (DNA): TGCGCCAGCCCCAATTACGACCTGCGGGGGGATTTCAACGAGCAGTACTTC. Protein sequence: CASPNYDLRGDFNEQYF.

This clone was picked up one time. The chain uses TRBV7-9 and TRBJ2-5, with D maybe TRBD1 (6 bases). V was trimmed by 10 bases and J by 0 bases, leaving 15 bases between them. Germline CDR1 and CDR2: SEHNR and FQNEAQ (reference sequence). The CDR3 contains 14 residues. The CDR3 nucleotides read TGTGCCATCCCGGGACATTTGGACCAAGAGACCCAGTACTTC. It yields the protein CAIPGHLDQETQYF.

This clone was detected only a few times. CDR3 sequence reads: CASSESNRGSYGYTF. The CDR3 coding sequence is TGTGCCAGCAGTGAATCTAACAGGGGCTCCTATGGCTACACCTTC. J is TRBJ1-2 and V is TRBV25-1; 7 bases are a match to TRBD1. CDR3 length: 15 amino acids. CDR1 and CDR2 from the germline V gene are MGHDK and SYGVNS. V gave up 1 base and J gave up 4 bases; unmatched junction bases: 6.

This chain uses TRBV27 with TRBJ1-1; 9 positions agree with TRBD1. The germline gives CDR1 MNHEY, CDR2 SMNVEV (reference sequence). With V trimmed by 2 bases and J by 10 bases, 11 bases remained unmatched. CDR3 length: 15 amino acids. DNA for the CDR3: TGTGCCAGCAGTTTAGAGTTTGGGACAGGGACCCTAGCTTTCTTT. Translated: CASSLEFGTGTLAFF.

The chain employs TRBV14 and TRBJ1-4; a possible D gene is TRBD1 (5 bases). Germline V CDR1 and CDR2: SGHDN, FVKESK. Trimming removed 3 bases from V and 8 bases from J, with 13 bases in between. This CDR3 is built from 14 residues. In nucleotides, the CDR3 is TGTGCCAGCAGCCAGCGTCCAGGGCCCGAAAAACTGTTTTTT. Protein product: CASSQRPGPEKLFF.

The J gene is TRBJ1-2, the V gene TRBV4-1, with TRBD1 matching over 9 bases. V dropped 4 bases and J dropped 8; count of bases not matched to a gene: 11. Germline V gene lookup returns CDR1 MGHRA and CDR2 YSYEKL. CDR3 length equals 15 residues. The DNA of the CDR3 is TGCGCCAGCAGCCCCCGGACGGGACAGGGACGAGGCTACACCTTC. Encoded protein: CASSPRTGQGRGYTF.

DNA for the CDR3: TGCAGCGTTGAGAGGTCCTACGAGCAGTACTTC. It specifies CSVERSYEQYF. The V call is TRBV29-1, the J call TRBJ2-7; D is unresolved. The CDR3 is 11 amino acids. CDR1 and CDR2 from the germline V gene are SQVTM and ANQGSEA. V gave up 3 bases and J gave up 1 base, with 4 bases separating them.

V usage is TRBV2 and J usage is TRBJ2-3; 12 bases match TRBD2. This CDR3 comprises 15 residues. Germline V gene lookup returns CDR1 SNHLY and CDR2 FYNNEI. J gave up 8 bases and V 7 bases, and 10 bases lay outside the gene matches. CDR3 in DNA: TGTGCCAGCATTCCTCGACTAGCGGGAGAGGCTACGCAGTATTTT. Protein product: CASIPRLAGEATQYF.

The V gene is TRBV7-9, the J gene TRBJ1-2; TRBD1 matches 7 bases. The CDR3 has 14 amino acids. Germline V gene sequence: CDR1 SEHNR, CDR2 FQNEAQ (reference sequence). J gave up 5 bases and V 3 bases, and 6 bases lay outside the gene matches. CDR3 DNA: TGTGCCAGCAGCTTCGGGACAGCGAAGTATGGCTACACCTTC. Amino acids: CASSFGTAKYGYTF.

The chain carries TRBV25-1 and TRBJ1-2; 8 nucleotides align to TRBD1. Germline V gene lookup returns CDR1 MGHDK and CDR2 SYGVNS. This CDR3 spans 14 amino acids. V lost 6 bases and J lost 4; bases outside the gene matches: 7. The CDR3 DNA reads TGTGCCAGCAGAGCGACAGGGGTCGTCTATGGCTACACCTTC. It yields the protein CASRATGVVYGYTF.

The rearrangement uses TRBV19 and TRBJ2-7; 11 bases map to TRBD2. The J segment lost 0 bases and the V segment lost 5 bases, leaving 3 bases of the junction unmatched. This CDR3 is 15 amino acids long. Germline V gene sequence: CDR1 LNHDA, CDR2 SQIVND (reference sequence). The DNA for the CDR3 is TGTGCCAGTAGTCTGACTAGCGGGGACTCCTACGAGCAGTACTTC. It encodes CASSLTSGDSYEQYF.

This clone was observed a handful of times. The V and J genes are TRBV30 and TRBJ2-5; TRBD2 is a possible D gene (7 bases). Germline V gene lookup returns CDR1 GTSNPN and CDR2 SVGIG (reference sequence). The V end lost 3 bases, the J end lost 2 bases, and 16 bases lay between the germline ends. There are 15 residues in the CDR3. The CDR3 DNA reads TGTGCCTGGAGCGTAGGGGGGGGCTATCAAGAGACCCAGTACTTC. It codes for CAWSVGGGYQETQYF.

The chain links TRBV6-2 or TRBV6-3 to TRBJ1-1; D perhaps matches TRBD1 (6 bases). The CDR3 totals 15 residues. V lost 2 bases and J 10 bases, leaving 20 bases between the germline ends. Germline V CDR1 and CDR2: MNHEY, SVGEGT. This chain's CDR3 is CASSYPRIGQLRAFF. As DNA, the CDR3 is TGTGCCAGCAGTTACCCAAGAATTGGACAGTTAAGAGCTTTCTTT.

The chain uses TRBV5-1 and TRBJ2-1; TRBD1 agrees at 7 bases. V shed 4 bases and J 5 bases; nucleotides not matched to a gene: 9. There are 15 residues in the CDR3. Germline CDR1 is SGHRS and CDR2 is YFSETQ. As DNA, the CDR3 is TGCGCCAGCAGCGGCCGACTCGGGACAGACAATGAGCAGTTCTTC. It specifies CASSGRLGTDNEQFF.

The chain joins TRBV5-6 to TRBJ2-5; 13 bases fit TRBD2. Germline V gene lookup returns CDR1 SGHDT and CDR2 YYEEEE. V trimming: 2 bases; J trimming: 5 bases; junction bases outside the gene matches: 3. The CDR3 runs to 15 residues. CDR3 coding DNA: TGTGCCAGCAGCTTAACTAGCGGGAGGGCCGAGACCCAGTACTTC. Translation: CASSLTSGRAETQYF.

This chain joins TRBV19 and TRBJ1-3; no reliable D call. CDR1 is LNHDA, CDR2 SQIVND, per germline (reference sequence). V was clipped by 7 bases and J by 7 bases, with 14 bases between them. CDR3 size: 13 residues. The CDR3 reads CASTPRRRNTIYF. CDR3 nucleotide sequence: TGTGCCAGTACTCCCCGCAGGAGGAACACCATATATTTT.

CDR3 sequence (DNA): TGTGCCAGCAGCTCCGGGGGGGGCGGAAGGGAAAAACTGTTTTTT. This sequence encodes CASSSGGGGREKLFF. The gene calls are TRBV7-9 and TRBJ1-4; possibly TRBD1 for D (6 bases). Germline V CDR1 and CDR2: SEHNR, FQNEAQ (reference sequence). The V and J ends lost 4 bases and 8 bases respectively, with 17 bases between them. The CDR3 runs 15 residues.

The V gene is TRBV6-2 or TRBV6-3, the J gene TRBJ2-7, with D maybe TRBD1 (6 bases). Germline V gene sequence: CDR1 MNHEY, CDR2 SVGEGT. Trimming removed 4 bases at V and 0 bases at J, with 13 bases between. The CDR3 consists of 15 residues. The CDR3 is CASSLQGFNSYEQYV. CDR3 DNA: TGTGCCAGCAGTTTACAGGGTTTTAACTCCTACGAGCAGTACGTC.

The rearrangement uses TRBV19 and TRBJ1-2; D may be TRBD1 (5 bases). The V end was cut by 7 bases, the J end by 4 bases, with 19 bases between. This CDR3 has 15 amino acids. Per the germline V gene, CDR1 is LNHDA and CDR2 is SQIVND (reference sequence). The CDR3 DNA reads as TGTGCCAGTACCCTACGGAGGGGTTGGAGCTATGGCTACACCTTC. This encodes CASTLRRGWSYGYTF.

The rearrangement links TRBV5-1 to TRBJ2-7; 10 bases are a match to TRBD2. The CDR3 loop spans 19 amino acids. CDR1 and CDR2 from the germline V gene are SGHRS and YFSETQ. Unmatched junction bases numbered 17, after V lost 4 bases and J lost 1 base. Here the CDR3 DNA reads TGCGCCAGCAGCCTCGCCCCTTGGGATAGCGGGAGGAGGTCCTACGAGCAGTACGTC. It is translated as CASSLAPWDSGRRSYEQYV.

This sequence joins TRBV24-1 and TRBJ2-2, with TRBD2 matching 14 bases. The V gene end was trimmed by 1 base and the J gene end by 3 bases; junction bases not matched to a gene: 6. From germline, CDR1 is KGHDR and CDR2 SFDVKD. The CDR3 runs 19 residues. CDR3 region: CATSDFGTSGSRDTGELFF. DNA for the CDR3: TGTGCCACCAGTGATTTTGGGACTAGCGGGAGTCGTGACACCGGGGAGCTGTTTTTT.